Ten or more counts support the clone carrying this T cell receptor beta chain. As yet, its antigen is unknown. The data derive from a study of T cells in Graves' hyperthyroidism and ophthalmopathy. Study details: Peripheral blood collection took place at initial diagnosis, before any treatment. General observations from the study: Blood shared most expanded thyroid clonotypes above 0.001.

RNA transcripts gave rise to amplified TCR beta CDR3 regions. The HTBI primer set was used in a first-round RT-PCR of the TCR CDR3. TCRdb ran MiXCR on the multiplex PCR reads and lists one entry per CDR3 protein. The sample lists roughly 240,000 distinct CDR3 sequences, over 20% occurring once. Germline CDR1 is DFQATT and CDR2 is SNEGSKA (reference sequence). The CDR3 length is 20 residues. The J segment lost 1 base and the V segment lost 2 bases, leaving 18 bases of the junction unmatched. Patients were excluded for uncontrolled infection, other autoimmune disease, pregnancy or lactation. From 10 ml of fresh peripheral blood, PBMCs were isolated.

J is TRBJ2-4 and V is TRBV20-1; 9 nucleotides match TRBD1. The material sequenced was blood. This sequence was found in a woman aged 40 to 49 with Graves' ophthalmopathy. CDR3 loop: CSARPFYRGRQDVAKNIQYF. CDR3 DNA sequence: TGCAGTGCTAGACCCTTTTACAGGGGGCGGCAAGATGTGGCCAAAAACATTCAGTACTTC.